What follows is one T cell receptor beta chain and its context. The antigen remains undetermined. PCR primers comprised 60 Vbeta and 13 Jbeta primers. Some clones are missing from TCRdb's copy, which holds only in-frame ones; the method was immunoSEQ multiplex PCR. The sample lists more than 90,000 clones, less than 80% occurring once. The sample is drawn from a study of cytomegalovirus exposure and HLA in healthy donors. About the study: As an earlier analysis found, about 190 million T cells yielded approximately 100 million unique TCR beta sequences. Study-wide points: Accurate HLA-A and HLA-B prediction from TCR beta sequences was reported for most subjects. The study listed under 200 cytomegalovirus-associated TCR beta chains. Being productive about 87% or about 30% of the time was typical of most TCR beta V segments in an earlier analysis.

Germline-derived CDR1 and CDR2 are SGHTA and FQGNSA. CDR3 length: 15 residues. V shed 2 bases and J 2 bases; nucleotides not matched to a gene: 6. The chain combines TRBV7-2 with TRBJ2-7; 7 positions match TRBD2. The clonotype comes from a man aged 40-49 years in good health and CMV-seronegative. Sample: PBMCs. This CDR3 reads CASSLSPGRTYEQYF. The CDR3 DNA reads TGTGCCAGCAGCTTATCGCCCGGGAGGACCTACGAGCAGTACTTC. Complete variable domain (other parts from reference TRBV7-2 and TRBJ2-7): GAGVSQSPSNKVTEKGKDVELRCDPISGHTALYWYRQSLGQGLEFLIYFQGNSAPDKSGLPSDRFSAERTGGSVSTLTIQRTQQEDSAVYLCASSLSPGRTYEQYFGPGTRLTVT.